This passage covers 19 T cell receptor beta chains from one sample sequenced in a study of cytomegalovirus exposure and HLA in healthy donors. PCR involved 60 Vbeta and 13 Jbeta primers. Sequencing was performed with immunoSEQ multiplex PCR; in TCRdb, only in-frame clones are kept and a portion is missing. Of approximately 160,000 clones listed, 70% to 85% were seen once; the top ten hold 1.6%. The specimen was PBMCs. These receptors were collected from a woman in her twenties or thirties in good health and CMV-seronegative.

The chain has TRBV7-9 and TRBJ2-7; 9 positions match TRBD1. The CDR3 has 15 amino acids. Trimming removed 2 bases from V and 8 bases from J; junction bases left unmatched: 10. Germline CDR1 SEHNR, CDR2 FQNEAQ (reference sequence). CDR3 in amino acids: CASSLNAPGQGKQYF. In nucleotides, the CDR3 is TGTGCCAGCAGCTTAAACGCCCCGGGACAGGGTAAGCAGTACTTC.

This clone came up a few times. V usage is TRBV4-3 and J usage is TRBJ2-7, with D perhaps TRBD2 (6 bases). CDR1 LGHNA and CDR2 YSLEER come from the germline V gene. There are 15 residues in the CDR3. The V end lost 4 bases, the J end lost 3 bases, and 16 bases lay between the germline ends. This CDR3 reads CASSLSAGEVYEQYF. The CDR3 DNA is TGCGCCAGCAGCCTGTCGGCTGGGGAGGTCTACGAGCAGTACTTC.

This clone was recorded a few times. The chain uses TRBV29-1 and TRBJ1-1; D unresolved. This CDR3 has 14 amino acids. The germline V and J ends were trimmed by 4 bases and 4 bases, with 16 bases remaining between them. In germline, CDR1 is SQVTM, CDR2 ANQGSEA. CDR3 DNA: TGCAGCGTTGTGGAGGCGGCCCTGGGCACTGAAGCTTTCTTT. Translated: CSVVEAALGTEAFF.

V is TRBV7-2 and J is TRBJ1-4, with D hard to call. V lost 2 bases and J lost 5, with 9 bases in between. This CDR3 contains 14 residues. Germline V lookup: CDR1 SGHTA, CDR2 FQGNSA. CDR3 amino acids: CASSLLGGNEKLFF. The CDR3 DNA follows: TGTGCCAGCAGCTTACTTGGCGGAAATGAAAAACTGTTTTTT.

J is TRBJ1-1 and V is TRBV15, with D possibly TRBD1 on 6 matching bases. V lost 0 bases to trimming and J lost 2 bases, with 16 bases between them. The CDR3 is 17 amino acids. The germline V gene encodes CDR1 LNHNV and CDR2 YYDKDF (reference sequence). The CDR3 DNA sequence: TGTGCCACCAGCAGAGATGGGTTTACAGGGATCAACACTGAAGCTTTCTTT. Protein product: CATSRDGFTGINTEAFF.

The chain combines TRBV25-1 with TRBJ2-2; the D gene is possibly TRBD2 (7 bases). Germline V gene lookup returns CDR1 MGHDK and CDR2 SYGVNS. With 2 bases removed from V and 7 bases from J, the gap between germline ends came to 23 bases. The CDR3 spans 18 residues. The CDR3 here is CASSEPPGGAGTIGELFF. For the CDR3, the DNA is TGTGCCAGCAGTGAACCCCCGGGGGGAGCGGGGACAATCGGGGAGCTGTTTTTT.

The chain couples TRBV5-1 to TRBJ1-2; TRBD1 matches at 7 bases. Germline V gives CDR1 SGHRS, CDR2 YFSETQ. The CDR3 has 15 residues. J lost 4 bases, V lost 5 bases, and 11 bases had no gene match. The DNA of the CDR3 is TGCGCCAGCAGTTTGTATAGACAGGGCGGCTATGGCTACACCTTC. Encoded protein: CASSLYRQGGYGYTF.

The chain recombines TRBV2 with TRBJ1-3, with 10 nucleotides matching TRBD1. The V and J ends lost 6 bases and 2 bases, in that order; junction bases with no gene match: 7. This CDR3 has 16 residues. CDR1 is SNHLY, CDR2 FYNNEI, per germline. The CDR3 region is CASRVTGTGAGNTIYF. The CDR3 DNA reads TGTGCCAGCAGGGTGACCGGGACAGGGGCTGGAAACACCATATATTTT.

The chain couples TRBV9 to TRBJ2-7, with D perhaps matching TRBD2 (7 bases). Germline V gives CDR1 SGDLS, CDR2 YYNGEE. The CDR3 covers 15 residues. Between the trimmed V and J ends, which lost 3 bases and 5 bases, there was a span of 18 bases. CDR3 bases: TGTGCCAGCAGCGACTCCGATGGGGGGGCCGACGAGCAGTACTTC. Protein sequence: CASSDSDGGADEQYF.

Here the CDR3 DNA reads TGTGCCAGCAGTTCGCGACAGGAGGACTATGGCTACACCTTC. Translation: CASSSRQEDYGYTF. The chain is built from TRBV27 and TRBJ1-2; D is possibly TRBD1 (6 bases). There are 14 residues in the CDR3. Per the germline V gene, CDR1 is MNHEY and CDR2 is SMNVEV (reference sequence). Trimming left V 4 bases short and J 3 bases short, with 12 bases between.

The V call is TRBV4-1, the J call TRBJ1-2, with 7 bases fitting TRBD1. Germline V gives CDR1 MGHRA, CDR2 YSYEKL. This CDR3 region has 19 residues. The ends lost 5 bases at V and 3 bases at J; junction bases unmatched: 21. The CDR3: CASSRHSGDIQGDDYGYTF. In DNA, the CDR3 is TGCGCCAGCAGCAGACATTCAGGGGACATTCAGGGGGACGACTATGGCTACACCTTC.

The V gene is TRBV4-3, the J gene TRBJ2-3; 7 bases align to TRBD2. J gave up 2 bases and V 0 bases, and 14 bases lay outside the gene matches. Per the germline V gene, CDR1 is LGHNA and CDR2 is YSLEER. The CDR3 loop spans 19 amino acids. CDR3 in DNA: TGCGCCAGCAGCCAAGATAGTTTCGTGGCTAGCGGAATCACAGATACGCAGTATTTT. This translates into CASSQDSFVASGITDTQYF.

For this clone: The junction and the germline gene differ at one end; a read error may be behind it. Other DNA sequences in this sample translate to the same CDR3. The chain couples TRBV19 to TRBJ1-1, with D perhaps matching TRBD1 (5 bases). The CDR3 length is 12 residues. CDR1 is LNHDA, CDR2 SQIVND, per germline (reference sequence). CDR3 sequence: CASQWGQNEAFF. The CDR3 DNA follows: TGTGCCAGTCAGTGGGGCCAAAATGAAGCCTTCTTT.

This clone was counted a single time. The chain links TRBV2 to TRBJ1-5; D gene uncertain. The V gene's germline CDR1 is SNHLY and CDR2 FYNNEI. The CDR3 runs to 16 residues. The V and J ends lost 6 bases and 4 bases respectively, with 19 bases between them. The CDR3 spells CASRGFLLGRNQPQHF. For the CDR3, the DNA is TGTGCCAGCAGGGGATTCCTCTTGGGGAGGAATCAGCCCCAGCATTTT. The full variable domain, with the rest looked up from reference TRBV2 and TRBJ1-5, is EPEVTQTPSHQVTQMGQEVILRCVPISNHLYFYWYRQILGQKVEFLVSFYNNEISEKSEIFDDQFSVERPDGSNFTLKIRSTKLEDSAMYFCASRGFLLGRNQPQHFGDGTRLSIL.

This chain uses TRBV5-4 with TRBJ2-5; 8 bases line up with TRBD1. The DNA end is more similar to TRBJ2-7, so the J call may be wrong. Germline V gene data show CDR1 as SGHNT and CDR2 as YYREEE (reference sequence). This CDR3 is built from 16 residues. The CDR3, as DNA: TGTGCCAGCAGCTTGGCCGGACAGGGAAAAGCCTACGAGCAGTACTTC. As protein: CASSLAGQGKAYEQYF.

J is TRBJ2-7 and V is TRBV4-2, with 9 nucleotides matching TRBD1. The length of the CDR3 is 16 residues. Trimming at V came to 0 bases and at J to 3 bases, leaving 6 bases not matched to a gene. Germline V gene data show CDR1 as LGHNA and CDR2 as YNFKEQ. In DNA form, the CDR3 reads TGTGCCAGCAGCCAAGATTGGACAGGGGAATTCTACGAGCAGTACTTC. It codes for CASSQDWTGEFYEQYF.

V is TRBV5-1 and J is TRBJ2-5, with D hard to call. Trimming removed 2 bases from V and 5 bases from J, with 7 bases in between. Looked up from germline, CDR1 is SGHRS and CDR2 is YFSETQ. The CDR3 sequence is 12 residues long. This CDR3 is CASSFNGETQYF. DNA of the CDR3: TGCGCCAGCAGCTTCAACGGGGAGACCCAGTACTTC. Together with reference TRBV5-1 and TRBJ2-5, the CDR3 gives the full variable domain: KAGVTQTPRYLIKTRGQQVTLSCSPISGHRSVSWYQQTPGQGLQFLFEYFSETQRNKGNFPGRFSGRQFSNSRSEMNVSTLELGDSALYLCASSFNGETQYFGPGTRLLVL.

The rearrangement joins TRBV6-5 to TRBJ1-1, with 8 bases identical to TRBD1. Germline V gene lookup returns CDR1 MNHEY and CDR2 SVGAGI. V gave up 6 bases and J gave up 6 bases; unmatched junction bases: 3. The CDR3 runs 12 residues. The DNA for the CDR3 is TGTGCCAGCAGCACAGGGGGGGCTGAAGCTTTCTTT. It yields the protein CASSTGGAEAFF.

A few counts support this clone. One end of the junction is discordant with germline, which a read error may explain. The chain carries TRBV7-7 and TRBJ2-5, with D possibly TRBD2 on 5 matching bases. CDR3 length equals 13 residues. Germline assignment: CDR1 SSHAT and CDR2 FNYEAQ (reference sequence). The CDR3 reads CASTTGFQETQYF. In nucleotides, the CDR3 is TGTGCTAGCACAACGGGGTTCCAAGAGACCCAGTACTTC.